This T cell receptor beta chain was profiled in a study of OX40 agonist ivuxolimab in advanced cancers. The wider study: Averaging around 60 years in age, with a range of roughly 20 to 80, the cohort was about 85% male. Partial responses, seen in three patients, involved one hepatocellular carcinoma and two cutaneous melanomas.

The protocol was immunoSEQ multiplex PCR, while the TCRdb copy is restricted to in-frame clones and leaves out a portion. Here the sample spans around 67,000 clones, about 88% being singletons. On this clone: Its cognate antigen is unknown. Other DNA sequences in the same sample also yield this CDR3.

General observations from the study: At 0.1 to 3.0 mg/kg and by week 6, clonal expansion occurred in CD4+ and CD8+ blood T cells.

This sequence originates from an adult with an advanced solid tumor such as melanoma, head and neck, liver or kidney cancer. Here the sequenced sample was CD4+ or CD8+ T cells sorted from blood, taken in a trial of the OX40 agonist ivuxolimab.

CDR3 sequence (DNA): TGTGCCAGCAGTTTAGGGGGTAGCCAAGAGACCCAGTACTTC. This sequence encodes CASSLGGSQETQYF. The genes are TRBV28 and TRBJ2-5; D assignment may be TRBD1 or TRBD2 (5 bases each). This CDR3 spans 14 amino acids. V gave up 2 bases and J gave up 1 base, with 8 bases separating them. Germline V gene lookup returns CDR1 MDHEN and CDR2 SYDVKM.